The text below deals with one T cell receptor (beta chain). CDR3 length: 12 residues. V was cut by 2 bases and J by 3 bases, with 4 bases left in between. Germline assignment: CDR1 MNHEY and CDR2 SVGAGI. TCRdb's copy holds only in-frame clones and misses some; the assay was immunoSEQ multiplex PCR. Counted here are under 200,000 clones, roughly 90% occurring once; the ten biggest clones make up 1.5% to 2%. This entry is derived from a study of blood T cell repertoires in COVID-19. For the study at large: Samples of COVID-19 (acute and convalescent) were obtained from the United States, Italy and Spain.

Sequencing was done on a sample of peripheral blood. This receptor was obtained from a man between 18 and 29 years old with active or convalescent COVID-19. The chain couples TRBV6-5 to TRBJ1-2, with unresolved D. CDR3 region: CASSYRDYGYTF. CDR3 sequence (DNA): TGTGCCAGCAGTTACCGGGACTATGGCTACACCTTC.